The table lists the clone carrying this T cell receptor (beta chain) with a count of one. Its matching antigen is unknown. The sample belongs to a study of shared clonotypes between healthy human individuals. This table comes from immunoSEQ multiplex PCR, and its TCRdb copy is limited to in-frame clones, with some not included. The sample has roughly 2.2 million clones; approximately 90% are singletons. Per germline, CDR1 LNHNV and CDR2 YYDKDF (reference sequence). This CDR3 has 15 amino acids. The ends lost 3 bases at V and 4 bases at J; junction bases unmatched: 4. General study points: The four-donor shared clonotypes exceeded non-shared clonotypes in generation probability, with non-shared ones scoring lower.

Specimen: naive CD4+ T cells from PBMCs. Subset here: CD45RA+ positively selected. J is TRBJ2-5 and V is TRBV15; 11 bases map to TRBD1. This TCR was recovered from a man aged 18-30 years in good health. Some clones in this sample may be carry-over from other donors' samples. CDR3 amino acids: CATSSGTGGGETQYF. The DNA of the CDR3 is TGTGCCACCAGCAGCGGGACAGGGGGAGGAGAGACCCAGTACTTC.